The clone carrying this T cell receptor beta chain was picked up one time. The antigen is not known. TEMRA cells were FACS-enriched, while CD8+ and CD4+ T cells were negatively isolated. cDNA came from about 0.5 to 1 ug RNA primed by random hexamers. The TCR beta CDR3 was amplified by immunoSEQ multiplex PCR across 54 Vbeta, 13 Jbeta. TCRdb recomputed calls from the immunoSEQ multiplex PCR reads with MiXCR, one row per CDR3 protein. Of some 150,000 distinct CDR3 sequences listed, roughly 95% are singletons. Trimming shortened V by 8 bases and J by 4 bases, and 16 bases separated the two germline ends. The length of the CDR3 is 13 residues. The germline V gene encodes CDR1 SQVTM and CDR2 ANQGSEA. These data originate in a study of CD8 T cells in Susac syndrome. General observations from the study: The Susac syndrome CD4+ T cell repertoires displayed no clonal expansion.

Sequencing was carried out using CD4+ T cells from PBMCs. This sequence joins TRBV29-1 and TRBJ2-3; perhaps D is TRBD1 or TRBD2 (6 bases each). The source is a human donor with Susac syndrome. DNA for the CDR3: TGCAGCACGAGGGGGGCAGGGCCAGATACGCAGTATTTT. Amino acids: CSTRGAGPDTQYF.